This entry lists 32 T cell receptor beta chains sequenced from one sample in a study of shared clonotypes between healthy human individuals. This table comes from immunoSEQ multiplex PCR, and its TCRdb copy is limited to in-frame clones, with some not included. Altogether 1 million to 1.2 million clones are present, roughly 80% being singletons, with the ten largest covering about 0.89%. The source material was memory CD4+ T cells from PBMCs. Documented subset: CD45RA-negative fraction. Receptor source: a young man in good health. Some clones in this sample may be carry-over from other donors' samples.

This clone appeared a few times. The V gene is TRBV30, the J gene TRBJ1-5, with no clear D. V was cut by 2 bases and J by 4 bases, with 6 bases left in between. This CDR3 has 12 amino acids. The germline CDR1 and CDR2 sequences are GTSNPN and SVGIG (reference sequence). The CDR3: CAWSWGNQPQHF. The CDR3 region has the DNA TGTGCCTGGAGTTGGGGAAATCAGCCCCAGCATTTT.

Regarding this clone: This sample also contains other DNA sequences that code for the same CDR3. This chain joins TRBV27 and TRBJ2-2, with D uncertain. This CDR3 comprises 13 residues. Germline CDR1 and CDR2: MNHEY and SMNVEV (reference sequence). V was shortened by 3 bases and J by 7 bases, with 9 bases between the two germline ends. CDR3 protein: CASSLSSGGELFF. The CDR3 nucleotides are TGTGCCAGCAGTTTGTCTTCGGGCGGGGAGCTGTTTTTT.

With respect to this clone: Other DNA sequences from this sample encode an identical CDR3 as well. This chain uses TRBV5-8 with TRBJ1-4, with no clear D. This CDR3 comprises 11 residues. Looked up from germline, CDR1 is SGHTS and CDR2 is YDEGEE. V was shortened by 0 bases and J by 8 bases, with 2 bases between the two germline ends. For the CDR3, the DNA is TGTGCCAGCAGCTTGGGGGAAAAACTGTTTTTT. This encodes CASSLGEKLFF.

The chain is built from TRBV29-1 and TRBJ1-2; D is ambiguous. The CDR3 totals 15 residues. CDR1 and CDR2 (germline): SQVTM, ANQGSEA. The ends were cut back, 0 bases at V and 0 bases at J, with 11 bases in the middle. The CDR3 DNA sequence: TGCAGCGTTGAAGATCGCCGCGGGGCTAACTATGGCTACACCTTC. It codes for CSVEDRRGANYGYTF.

This chain links TRBV4-1 with TRBJ1-2, with D possibly being TRBD1 (6 bases). CDR1 MGHRA and CDR2 YSYEKL come from the germline V gene. V lost 1 base to trimming and J lost 8 bases, with 14 bases between them. This CDR3 is built from 14 residues. The CDR3 coding sequence is TGCGCCAGCAGCCAAGTGGGCAGGGGTTTAGGCTACACCTTC. This codes for CASSQVGRGLGYTF.

Only one count was recorded for this clone. The same CDR3 is also encoded by other DNA sequences in this sample. The chain recombines TRBV5-1 with TRBJ1-1, with D possibly being TRBD1 (6 bases). V shed 1 base and J shed 2 bases, with 9 bases lying between them. Germline-derived CDR1 and CDR2 are SGHRS and YFSETQ. This CDR3 region has 14 residues. The CDR3 is CASSLLRGNTEAFF. In nucleotides, the CDR3 is TGCGCCAGCAGCTTGCTCAGGGGCAACACTGAAGCTTTCTTT.

The count of this clone is one. The chain employs TRBV11-3 and TRBJ2-2; D ambiguous. The CDR3 sequence is 13 residues long. CDR1 is SGHNT and CDR2 is YENEEA in the germline V gene. Trimming shortened V by 5 bases and J by 7 bases, and 11 bases separated the two germline ends. The CDR3: CASSPGGGGELFF. The DNA for the CDR3 is TGTGCCAGCAGCCCAGGTGGCGGCGGGGAGCTGTTTTTT.

The chain has TRBV7-2 and TRBJ2-7; TRBD1 matches at 7 bases. The CDR3 runs 14 residues. J was trimmed by 2 bases and V by 5 bases; bases with no gene match: 6. Germline CDR1 is SGHTA and CDR2 is FQGNSA. The DNA of the CDR3 is TGTGCCAGCAGCAAAGACAGGGTGACCTACGAGCAGTACTTC. It translates to CASSKDRVTYEQYF.

V gene TRBV6-6 combines with J gene TRBJ1-2; D may be TRBD1 (6 bases). V lost 10 bases and J lost 3, with 15 bases in between. CDR1 MNHNY and CDR2 SVGAGI come from the germline V gene (reference sequence). The CDR3 consists of 13 residues. CDR3 bases: TGTGCCACCGCGAGGGGGGACCACTATGGCTACACCTTC. Its translation: CATARGDHYGYTF.

In DNA, the CDR3 is TGTGCCAGCAGTGTCGGGACAGGGGGCAGGGAGACCCAGTACTTC. It encodes CASSVGTGGRETQYF. V and J are TRBV25-1 and TRBJ2-5; 12 nucleotides line up with TRBD1. The CDR3 has 15 amino acids. J gave up 5 bases and V 4 bases, and 5 bases lay outside the gene matches. Looked up from germline, CDR1 is MGHDK and CDR2 is SYGVNS.

The CDR3 region has the DNA TGTGCCAGCAGCCCACGAACTCTAGCGGGAGGCTACAATGAGCAGTTCTTC. Amino acids: CASSPRTLAGGYNEQFF. The chain links TRBV7-3 to TRBJ2-1; TRBD2 matches at 11 bases. The V segment lost 5 bases and the J segment 3 bases; nucleotides outside the gene matches: 9. From germline, CDR1 is SGHTA and CDR2 FQGTGA. CDR3 length: 17 residues. The full variable domain, rest sourced from reference TRBV7-3 and TRBJ2-1, is GAGVSQTPSNKVTEKGKYVELRCDPISGHTALYWYRQSLGQGPEFLIYFQGTGAADDSGLPNDRFFAVRPEGSVSTLKIQRTERGDSAVYLCASSPRTLAGGYNEQFFGPGTRLTVL.

This clone appeared a few times. V usage is TRBV28 and J usage is TRBJ2-6; perhaps D is TRBD1 or TRBD2 (6 bases each). V was clipped by 7 bases and J by 0 bases, with 10 bases between them. This CDR3 has 15 residues. Germline CDR1 is MDHEN and CDR2 is SYDVKM. The CDR3 sequence: CASKGGNSGANVLTF. CDR3 sequence (DNA): TGTGCCAGCAAGGGGGGAAACTCTGGGGCCAACGTCCTGACTTTC.

This clone was counted a single time. The chain is built from TRBV9 and TRBJ2-1; 12 bases match TRBD2. Per the germline V gene, CDR1 is SGDLS and CDR2 is YYNGEE. The CDR3 contains 16 residues. Unmatched junction bases numbered 4, after V lost 4 bases and J lost 2 bases. The CDR3 here is CASSFRTSGTYNEQFF. The DNA of the CDR3 is TGTGCCAGCAGCTTCCGGACTAGCGGGACCTACAATGAGCAGTTCTTC.

The V gene is TRBV28, the J gene TRBJ2-5; the match to TRBD2 covers 9 bases. This CDR3 region has 15 residues. Germline values: CDR1 MDHEN, CDR2 SYDVKM. The junction had 8 bases not matched to a gene; V was cut back by 8 bases and J by 1 base. The chain's CDR3 is CASQQSGRPQETQYF. The CDR3 bases are TGTGCCAGCCAACAAAGCGGGAGGCCCCAAGAGACCCAGTACTTC.

This rearrangement joins TRBV4-2 to TRBJ2-1; 10 bases line up with TRBD2. V lost 6 bases and J lost 8; bases outside the gene matches: 10. The germline gives CDR1 LGHNA, CDR2 YNFKEQ. The CDR3 contains 15 residues. In DNA form, the CDR3 reads TGTGCCAGCAGACCCGGGGCTAGCGGGAGCGATGAGCAGTTCTTC. It codes for CASRPGASGSDEQFF.

The CDR3 DNA reads TGTGCCAGCTCACCGGGACACCGCACAGATACGCAGTATTTT. It is translated as CASSPGHRTDTQYF. This rearrangement joins TRBV18 to TRBJ2-3, with D perhaps TRBD1 (6 bases). Germline CDR1 is KGHSH and CDR2 is LQKENI. This CDR3 contains 14 residues. Trimming removed 3 bases at V and 1 base at J, with 8 bases between.

This chain connects TRBV5-1 to TRBJ2-7; D might be TRBD2 (6 bases). The CDR3 totals 15 residues. Trimming removed 1 base at V and 2 bases at J, with 13 bases between. The germline V gene encodes CDR1 SGHRS and CDR2 YFSETQ. This chain's CDR3 is CASSLTGDSTYEQYF. The CDR3 nucleotides read TGCGCCAGCAGCTTGACGGGAGATTCCACCTACGAGCAGTACTTC.

Regarding this clone: Other DNA sequences in the same sample also yield this CDR3. The chain links TRBV7-8 to TRBJ2-7; D possibly corresponds to TRBD1 (5 bases). This CDR3 has 14 residues. Trimming took off 1 base at V and 4 bases at J, with 11 bases between the two ends. CDR1 and CDR2 (germline): SGHVS, FQNEAQ. The CDR3 DNA follows: TGTGCCAGCAGCTTAGGCCAGGGCAGATACGAGCAGTACTTC. Translation: CASSLGQGRYEQYF. The full variable domain, in which reference TRBV7-8 and TRBJ2-7 provide the parts outside the CDR3, is GAGVSQSPRYKVAKRGQDVALRCDPISGHVSLFWYQQALGQGPEFLTYFQNEAQLDKSGLPSDRFFAERPEGSVSTLKIQRTQQEDSAVYLCASSLGQGRYEQYFGPGTRLTVT.

This chain uses TRBV28 with TRBJ1-1, with D perhaps TRBD1 (6 bases). The germline V and J ends were trimmed by 3 bases and 4 bases, with 15 bases remaining between them. Looked up from germline, CDR1 is MDHEN and CDR2 is SYDVKM. The CDR3 is made up of 15 amino acids. This CDR3 is CASSFLRGAITEAFF. The CDR3 nucleotides are TGTGCCAGCAGTTTTCTAAGGGGGGCGATCACTGAAGCTTTCTTT.

This clone was recorded at least ten times. V usage is TRBV6-5 and J usage is TRBJ1-2; 9 nucleotides match TRBD1. The germline CDR1 and CDR2 sequences are MNHEY and SVGAGI. This CDR3 comprises 15 residues. The ends lost 6 bases at V and 13 bases at J; junction bases unmatched: 18. The CDR3 reads CASSRLKHPGQGITF. The CDR3 DNA reads as TGTGCCAGCAGCAGACTTAAACACCCGGGACAGGGAATCACCTTC.

This clone was recorded only once. The chain joins TRBV30 to TRBJ1-4; 8 positions agree with TRBD1. The J segment lost 0 bases and the V segment lost 0 bases, leaving 0 bases of the junction unmatched. CDR3 length: 15 amino acids. CDR1 GTSNPN and CDR2 SVGIG come from the germline V gene (reference sequence). Here the CDR3 DNA reads TGTGCCTGGAGTGTACAGGGGGCAACTAATGAAAAACTGTTTTTT. Translation: CAWSVQGATNEKLFF.

The sample holds a few counts of this clone. The chain recombines TRBV30 with TRBJ2-1, with 10 bases lining up with TRBD2. This CDR3 is built from 17 residues. The V gene end was trimmed by 1 base and the J gene end by 9 bases; junction bases not matched to a gene: 15. The germline gives CDR1 GTSNPN, CDR2 SVGIG (reference sequence). CDR3 sequence (DNA): TGTGCCTGGAGTGCCTCCGGGACTAGCGAGGGGGCGAGTGAGCAGTTCTTC. Translating gives CAWSASGTSEGASEQFF.

Regarding this clone: At the DNA level, this CDR3 is encoded by other sequences in the same sample as well. The chain combines TRBV5-1 with TRBJ2-3, with 13 bases fitting TRBD2. Germline V gives CDR1 SGHRS, CDR2 YFSETQ. The CDR3 has 16 amino acids. Germline trimming cut 4 bases from V and 1 base from J; bases unmatched to any gene: 3. Written as DNA, the CDR3 is TGCGCCAGCAGCGCCGGACTAGCGGGAGGCACAGATACGCAGTATTTT. Its protein is CASSAGLAGGTDTQYF. The whole variable domain, filled in from reference TRBV5-1 and TRBJ2-3, reads KAGVTQTPRYLIKTRGQQVTLSCSPISGHRSVSWYQQTPGQGLQFLFEYFSETQRNKGNFPGRFSGRQFSNSRSEMNVSTLELGDSALYLCASSAGLAGGTDTQYFGPGTRLTVL.

On this clone itself: A much larger clone lies one base from this, so it may be a read error. The chain carries TRBV7-2 and TRBJ1-1, with 8 nucleotides matching TRBD1. Trimming removed 6 bases from V and 1 base from J; junction bases left unmatched: 4. This CDR3 is 14 amino acids long. Germline V gene sequence: CDR1 SGHTA, CDR2 FQGNSA. CDR3 sequence: CASRTGVGNTEAFF. In DNA, the CDR3 is TGTGCCAGCAGGACAGGGGTGGGGAACACTGAAGCTTTCTTT.

The rearrangement links TRBV4-1 to TRBJ2-4; 9 bases match TRBD2. V lost 4 bases to trimming and J lost 5 bases; unmatched junction nucleotides: 18. The CDR3 loop spans 19 amino acids. Germline CDR1 reads MGHRA; CDR2 reads YSYEKL. CDR3 in amino acids: CASSPLKGGLAPSENIQYF. CDR3 DNA: TGCGCCAGCAGCCCCCTGAAGGGCGGACTAGCGCCCTCCGAAAACATTCAGTACTTC.

This chain connects TRBV5-4 to TRBJ2-1; 11 bases align to TRBD1. The germline V gene has CDR1 SGHNT and CDR2 YYREEE (reference sequence). The CDR3 has 16 amino acids. J lost 4 bases, V lost 4 bases, and 7 bases had no gene match. CDR3 DNA: TGTGCCAGCAGCCCAAGAGGACAGGGGGCTTACAATGAGCAGTTCTTC. Translated, it gives CASSPRGQGAYNEQFF.

The rearrangement links TRBV21-1 to TRBJ1-5; the table's D gene call, TRBD1, was not cross checked with the DNA. TRBV21-1 is flagged as a pseudogene. The CDR3 contains 15 residues. The CDR3 here is CASSKRQGILQPQHF. The CDR3 nucleotides read TGTGCCAGCAGCAAACGTCAGGGGATCTTACAGCCCCAGCATTTT.

This clone was detected only a few times. The CDR3 nucleotides are TGTGCCAGCATCCTGGACAGGGGCAGGGGCGATGGCTACACCTTC. Translation gives CASILDRGRGDGYTF. This chain links TRBV6-6 with TRBJ1-2, with 9 nucleotides matching TRBD1. J was trimmed by 6 bases and V by 7 bases; bases with no gene match: 12. The CDR3 loop spans 15 amino acids. Germline V gene sequence: CDR1 MNHNY, CDR2 SVGAGI (reference sequence).

CDR3 amino acids: CASSLAFGGSDGYTF. The DNA for the CDR3 is TGCGCCAGCAGCTTGGCCTTCGGGGGGTCGGATGGCTACACCTTC. The genes are TRBV5-1 and TRBJ1-2, with D possibly being TRBD1 (5 bases). Trimming pared 0 bases from V and 6 bases from J, leaving 15 bases between. The CDR3 totals 15 residues. Germline CDR1 reads SGHRS; CDR2 reads YFSETQ.

This chain connects TRBV27 to TRBJ2-7; D unclear. From germline, CDR1 is MNHEY and CDR2 SMNVEV (reference sequence). V lost 8 bases and J lost 6, with 23 bases in between. This CDR3 is 15 amino acids long. The CDR3, as DNA: TGTGCCAGCGCGAGCCCCCTATCGGGCAGCCTCGAGCAGTACTTC. Translation gives CASASPLSGSLEQYF.

V and J are TRBV18 and TRBJ2-1; 13 positions agree with TRBD2. Germline trimming cut 0 bases from V and 7 bases from J; bases unmatched to any gene: 3. CDR1 is KGHSH and CDR2 is LQKENI in the germline V gene. CDR3 length: 16 residues. The CDR3 sequence: CASSPPGTSGNNEQFF. In nucleotides, the CDR3 is TGTGCCAGCTCACCACCCGGGACTAGCGGGAATAATGAGCAGTTCTTC.

The rearrangement links TRBV6-1 to TRBJ2-7; 10 positions match TRBD2. Trimming removed 2 bases from V and 3 bases from J; junction bases left unmatched: 1. This CDR3 is built from 14 residues. Germline CDR1 MNHNS, CDR2 SASEGT. In DNA, the CDR3 is TGTGCCAGCAGTGAAACTAGCGGGATCTACGAGCAGTACTTC. This sequence encodes CASSETSGIYEQYF.